What follows describes a single TCR beta chain. The table lists this clonotype with many counts. The clone's antigen remains unknown. Nothing much larger sits one base from this clone, and base qualities are not available. Libraries were prepared through RACE. The run used a NextSeq 500. During library preparation, unique molecular identifiers were attached to individual cDNA molecules so that TCRs could be counted quantitatively and reproducibly. Both TCR alpha and TCR beta chains were sequenced from each blood RNA sample. Under the source paper's analysis protocol: The median number of TCRs per sample was approximately 98,000, ranging from roughly 23,224 to 690,600. V, J and CDR3 annotation of the TCR reads was performed with the Decombinator software suite. For the PS versus PT1 abundance plots, all samples were subsampled to the same number of TCRs (28,000). TCRs were defined as expanded if absent before sensitization and observed at least eight times at the 2-week time point. In-frame beta chains were kept once TCRdb had trimmed the public reads at Q25 with fastp and called clones with MiXCR. A single entry per CDR3 protein holds the most common genes and DNA from its merged rows. These V and J calls are TCRdb output, not the study's own analysis. The sample table holds about 380,000 distinct CDR3 sequences, of which just under 6.5% were seen once. About 5% of the sample is in the top ten clones.

The intended sense of this specimen's time point label: patch test 2, 6 weeks after DPC sensitization. The treatment or condition label corresponds to: therapeutic diphenylcyclopropenone sensitization with weekly scalp DPC. At each patch-test visit, blood was drawn before the patch test was applied. Eligible patients were aged 18 to 70, diagnosed with alopecia, deemed suitable for DPC therapy, and excluded if pregnant. Total RNA was extracted from unfractionated whole blood that had been collected in Tempus Blood RNA tubes. The V and J ends are trimmed by 1 base and 2 bases, leaving 15 bases between them. From the germline V gene, CDR1 is MGHRA and CDR2 is YSYEKL. Spanning cysteine to phenylalanine, the CDR3 consists of 17 amino acids. Only the CDR3 DNA stays, 51 bases, in frame from base 1. This record comes from a study of human T cells and chemical hapten exposure (dated by TCRdb to the early 2020s). Study-level background: For sensitization, 2% DPC in acetone was applied to a roughly 2 cm by roughly 2 cm area of upper inner arm skin. Patients additionally received weekly therapeutic DPC doses to the scalp throughout the roughly 25-week study period. Patch tests used Finn chambers with 0.01% DPC on the upper back, scored after 6 days by International Contact Dermatitis Research Group standards. Alopecia areata with under or over 50% scalp involvement, alopecia totalis and alopecia universalis were represented in the patient cohort, which was mostly female. The libraries were sequenced as a pool, and the TCR yield per sample differed mostly because of small variations in library volumes within the pool. In alopecia patients, the study followed how the peripheral blood TCR repertoire changed in vivo over primary and secondary sensitization to diphenylcyclopropenone (DPC), a hapten. Blood samples were taken from patients before sensitization (week 0) and at 2, 6 and about 24 weeks after DPC sensitization. Twenty-nine alopecia patients provided blood for TCR sequencing at one to four time points (pre-sensitization, 2, 6 and 24 weeks). The study at large found these results: Expanded TCRs formed significantly more large CDR3 similarity clusters than pre-sensitization or healthy control sets, consistent with antigen-driven responses. The number of PT1 expanded TCRs positively correlated with patch test score, significant at thresholds 8, 16 and 32 but not 4. Repeated subsampling changed both the strength of the expansion versus patch-test correlation and the threshold at which the correlation became significant. No change with DPC sensitization was found in the number of TCRs above 1 in 1000 frequency, and no evidence of global repertoire structure alterations was found. Because every patient had alopecia, a presumed autoimmune disease, the patients' immune response might differ from that of healthy individuals.

This clonotype was obtained from a woman between 18 and 30 years old with alopecia areata. Some clones in this sample may be carry-over from other donors' samples. The starting material was whole blood, obtained in connection with sensitization to the hapten diphenylcyclopropenone (DPC). The receptor chain draws on TRBV4-1 and TRBJ1-3; no confident D gene assignment can be made. In nucleotides, the sequence is TGCGCCAGCAGCCAAGCCTCTCTGGGATCGGCTGGAAACACCATATATTTT. Its translation is CASSQASLGSAGNTIYF.